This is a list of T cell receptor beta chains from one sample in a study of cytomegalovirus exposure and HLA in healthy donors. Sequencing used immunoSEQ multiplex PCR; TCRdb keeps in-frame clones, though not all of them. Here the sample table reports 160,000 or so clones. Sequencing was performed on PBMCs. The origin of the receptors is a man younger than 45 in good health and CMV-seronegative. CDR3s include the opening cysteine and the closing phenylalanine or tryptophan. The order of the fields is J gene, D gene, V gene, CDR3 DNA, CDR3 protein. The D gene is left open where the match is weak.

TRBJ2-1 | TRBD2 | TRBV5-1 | TGCGCCAGCAGCCCCGGGACTAGCATCTACAATGAGCAGTTCTTC | CASSPGTSIYNEQFF
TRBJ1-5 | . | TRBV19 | TGTGCCAGCCTGGGACTTTATAGCAATCAGCCCCAGCATTTT | CASLGLYSNQPQHF
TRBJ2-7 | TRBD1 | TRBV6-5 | TGTGCCAGCAGTTCCGGACAGGGCACCCACGAGCAGTACTTC | CASSSGQGTHEQYF
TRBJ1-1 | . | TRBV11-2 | TGTGCCAGCAGCCCACAATTAACCAACACTGAAGCTTTCTTT | CASSPQLTNTEAFF
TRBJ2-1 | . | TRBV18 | TGTGCCAGCTCACCACCGGGGGGTGTTGGGGTGGCCAATGAGCAGTTCTTC | CASSPPGGVGVANEQFF
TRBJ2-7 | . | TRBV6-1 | TGTGCCAGCAGTTCGACAGGGCGGGGCGAGCAGTACTTC | CASSSTGRGEQYF
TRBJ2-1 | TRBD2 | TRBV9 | TGTGCCAGCAGCGGACTAGCGGGAGAGGCTTCTGGCTCCTACAATGAGCAGTTCTTC | CASSGLAGEASGSYNEQFF
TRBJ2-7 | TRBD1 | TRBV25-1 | TGTGCCAGCAGTGGGGGGACAGGGCGCCTCTACGAGCAGTACTTC | CASSGGTGRLYEQYF
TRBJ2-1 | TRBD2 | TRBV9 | TGTGCCAGCAGCCCTGGGACTAGCGGAAGCTCCTACAATGAGCAGTTCTTC | CASSPGTSGSSYNEQFF
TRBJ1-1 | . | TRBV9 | TGTGCCAGCAGCCCGAATCATTCGGGATCCGGTGAAGCTTTCTTT | CASSPNHSGSGEAFF
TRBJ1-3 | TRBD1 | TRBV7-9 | TGTGCCAGCAGCCTCTGGACAGGGACCTCCTCTGGAAACACCATATATTTT | CASSLWTGTSSGNTIYF
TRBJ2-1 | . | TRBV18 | TGTGCCAGCTCAATCAGCTCCTACAATGAGCAGTTCTTC | CASSISSYNEQFF
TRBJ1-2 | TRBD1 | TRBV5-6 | TGTGCCAGCAGCGCCCGGGACAGGGGTATTTTGGGCTACACCTTC | CASSARDRGILGYTF
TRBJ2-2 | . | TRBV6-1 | TGTGCCAGCTCAGGTCTGCCCTTCACCGGGGAGCTGTTTTTT | CASSGLPFTGELFF
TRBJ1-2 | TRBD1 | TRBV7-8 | TGTGCCAGCAGCTTTAATTCGGACAGGACCGCTTGGTATGGCTACACCTTC | CASSFNSDRTAWYGYTF
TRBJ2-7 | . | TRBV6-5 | TGTGCCAGCAGTTACTCGAGGTCTATAGGCTACGAGCAGTACTTC | CASSYSRSIGYEQYF
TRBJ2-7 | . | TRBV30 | TGTGCCTGGAGTCGGCAGGGGGGCGAGCAGTACTTC | CAWSRQGGEQYF
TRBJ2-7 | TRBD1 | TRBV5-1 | TGCGCCAGCAGCTTGGCACCGGGACAGGGGAACTACGAGCAGTACTTC | CASSLAPGQGNYEQYF
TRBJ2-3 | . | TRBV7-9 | TGTGCCAGCAGCTTAGGAGACGGGAGAGCGGATACGCAGTATTTT | CASSLGDGRADTQYF
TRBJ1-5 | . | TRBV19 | TGTGCCAGTAGCATTGACAGTAGCAATCAGCCCCAGCATTTT | CASSIDSSNQPQHF
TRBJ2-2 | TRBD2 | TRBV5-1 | TGCGCCAGCAGCTCGGGACTAGCGGGAGGGGACACCGGGGAGCTGTTTTTT | CASSSGLAGGDTGELFF
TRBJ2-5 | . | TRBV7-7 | TGTGCCAGCAGTTCAACTAGGCAAGAGACCCAGTACTTC | CASSSTRQETQYF
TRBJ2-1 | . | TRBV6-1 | TGTGCCGGCCTCGGGGGAATGTTCTTTAATGAGCAGTTCTTC | CAGLGGMFFNEQFF
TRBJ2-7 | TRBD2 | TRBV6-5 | TGTGCCAGCAGTTACTCGGGGTCCGGGACTAGAAACGAGCAGTACTTC | CASSYSGSGTRNEQYF
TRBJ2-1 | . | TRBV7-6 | TGTGCCAGCAGCTTACCTAGCGCTAATGAGCAGTTCTTC | CASSLPSANEQFF
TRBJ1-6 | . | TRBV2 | TGTGCCAGCAGTGAACAGGGCCCTCCTAATTCACCCCTCCACTTT | CASSEQGPPNSPLHF
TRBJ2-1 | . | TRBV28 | TGTGCCAGCAGTTTATCGTCAGGGGCGTTCTACAATGAGCAGTTCTTC | CASSLSSGAFYNEQFF
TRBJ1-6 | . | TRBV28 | TGTGCCAGCACCCCAAGCCAGGGTATCTCCTATAATTCACCCCTCCACTTT | CASTPSQGISYNSPLHF
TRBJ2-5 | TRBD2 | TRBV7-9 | TGTGCCAGCAGCTTAGAACTAGCGGGAGGGCCGAGAGAGACCCAGTACTTC | CASSLELAGGPRETQYF
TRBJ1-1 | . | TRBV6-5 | TGTGCCAGCATCCCTCTTGGCGAGGGAGGAACTGAAGCTTTCTTT | CASIPLGEGGTEAFF
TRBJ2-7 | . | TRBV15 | TGTGCCACCAGCCCTACTGGAGGGACCTACGAGCAGTACTTC | CATSPTGGTYEQYF
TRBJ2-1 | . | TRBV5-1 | TGCGCCAGCAGCTTGGGGGGACTCTACAATGAGCAGTTCTTC | CASSLGGLYNEQFF
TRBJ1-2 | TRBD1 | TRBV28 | TGTGCCAGCAGGCCCGGACAGGGGTTAAGCGGCTACACCTTC | CASRPGQGLSGYTF
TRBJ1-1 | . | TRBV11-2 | TGTGCCAGCAACTCAGTGGGGGGGGGCACTGAAGCTTTCTTT | CASNSVGGGTEAFF
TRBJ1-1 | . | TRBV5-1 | TGCGCCAGCAGCTCGACAGTTACCACTGAAGCTTTCTTT | CASSSTVTTEAFF
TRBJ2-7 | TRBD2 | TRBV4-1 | TGCGCCAGCAGCCGCGGGACTAGCGGTTACTACGAGCAGTACTTC | CASSRGTSGYYEQYF
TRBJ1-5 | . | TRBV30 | TGTGCCTGGAGTGTGGGCCCCCGGGGTCAGCCCCAGCATTTT | CAWSVGPRGQPQHF
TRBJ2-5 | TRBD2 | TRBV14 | TGTGCCAGCAGCCGTGCACTAGCGGAGCAAGAGACCCAGTACTTC | CASSRALAEQETQYF
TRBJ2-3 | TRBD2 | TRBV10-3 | TGTGCCATCAGTGGGACTAGCGGGAGATTTCGGACAGATACGCAGTATTTT | CAISGTSGRFRTDTQYF
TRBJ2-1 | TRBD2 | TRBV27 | TGTGCCAGCAGTAGACTAGCGGGGGGGACGGGGGAGCAGTTCTTC | CASSRLAGGTGEQFF
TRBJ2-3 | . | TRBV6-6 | TGTGCCAGCAGTTACGCTGGTGCCCAGGATACGCAGTATTTT | CASSYAGAQDTQYF
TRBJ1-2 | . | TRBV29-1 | TGCAGCGTTGACGGCCAGGTCGGGAGTGATGGCTACACCTTC | CSVDGQVGSDGYTF
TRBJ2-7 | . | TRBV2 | TGTGCCAGCAGTGAACGCGGGACTTCCTCCTACGAGCAGTACTTC | CASSERGTSSYEQYF
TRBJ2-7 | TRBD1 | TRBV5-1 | TGCGCCAGCAGACAGGGACAGCCTGCAGGGGAGCAGTACTTC | CASRQGQPAGEQYF
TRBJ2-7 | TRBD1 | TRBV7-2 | TGTGCCAGCAGCCGACAGGGGGCATATTCCTACGAGCAGTACTTC | CASSRQGAYSYEQYF
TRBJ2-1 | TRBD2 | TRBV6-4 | TGTGCCAGCAGTGCCCGCGGACTAGCGGTTTGGAATGAGCAGTTCTTC | CASSARGLAVWNEQFF
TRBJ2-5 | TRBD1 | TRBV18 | TGTGCCAGCTCACAGGCATTGGGACAGGGGCAAGAGACCCAGTACTTC | CASSQALGQGQETQYF
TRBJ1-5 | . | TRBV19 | TGTGCCAGTAGTATAGAGTGGTTGGGGGGGGCTCATAGCAATCAGCCCCAGCATTTT | CASSIEWLGGAHSNQPQHF
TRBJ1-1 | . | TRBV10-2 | TGCGCCGCTGGGTGGGAGGTTACCCAAGCTTTCTTT | CAAGWEVTQAFF
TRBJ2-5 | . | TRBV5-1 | TGCGCCAGCAGCTTGTTAGGACAGCAAGAGACCCAGTACTTC | CASSLLGQQETQYF
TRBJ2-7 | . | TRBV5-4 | TGTGCCAGCAGCTTGGGGGCGCTCGGCGGGCCAAAGTCCTACGAGCAGTACTTC | CASSLGALGGPKSYEQYF